This TCR beta chain was recorded in a study of control samples from healthy donors and cancer patients. Libraries were prepared by immunoSEQ multiplex PCR; TCRdb keeps only in-frame clonotypes and omits some of them. This sample has 100,000 to 120,000 clones; roughly 80% occur once, and the top ten carry about 13%. This CDR3 spans 14 amino acids. Trimming removed 2 bases from V and 6 bases from J; junction bases left unmatched: 3. The germline CDR1 and CDR2 sequences are MGHRA and YSYEKL. The specimen sequenced was blood. The sequence was collected from a woman between 50 and 59 years old in good health. The V gene is TRBV4-1, the J gene TRBJ1-5, with TRBD1 matching 8 bases. The CDR3 DNA reads as TGCGCCAGCAGCCAAAAGACAGGGGTTCAGCCCCAGCATTTT. As protein: CASSQKTGVQPQHF.